The T cell receptor beta chain described here comes from a study of regulatory T cells in long-lasting Graves disease. Points from the study as a whole: Persistent disease was characterized by preferential usage of TRBV28, TRBJ1-2 and TRBJ2-5.

This clonotype was seen many times. Its target is unknown. Germline V gives CDR1 SGHVS, CDR2 FNYEAQ. This CDR3 spans 15 amino acids. Trimming pared 5 bases from V and 0 bases from J, leaving 12 bases between. Regarding time point: newly diagnosed GD, antithyroid drugs for less than 3 months. PBMC RNA was the source of the TCR library. iRepertoire HTBI primers and Arm-PCR of CDR3 regions built TCR beta libraries. Using its own MiXCR run on the multiplex PCR reads, TCRdb lists one record per CDR3 protein. Among 350,000 to 550,000 distinct CDR3 sequences listed, 12% to 15% were seen once. The same sample was also studied in work on T cells in Graves' hyperthyroidism and ophthalmopathy. This second report adds: HTBI primers were used for first-round RT-PCR of the TCR CDR3.

The specimen comprised peripheral blood mononuclear cells (PBMCs), sampled at new diagnosis, from a patient treated with antithyroid drugs. This TCR was sampled from a woman aged 50 to 60 with Graves disease. V and J are TRBV7-6 and TRBJ2-3; the D is unclear. This chain's CDR3 is CASSPNRPSTDTQYF. The CDR3 DNA sequence: TGTGCCAGCAGCCCTAATAGGCCTAGCACAGATACGCAGTATTTT.